This TCR beta chain comes out of a study of shared clonotypes between healthy human individuals. Findings and caveats of the study: Non-shared clonotypes were found to have lower generation probabilities than the clonotypes that were shared by all four of the sorted-subset donors. What limited the represented genetic and exposure-history diversity was the small number of donors.

Some clones are missing from TCRdb's copy, which holds only in-frame ones; the method was immunoSEQ multiplex PCR. Among around 95,000 clones listed, under 70% were seen once. In germline, CDR1 is SGHAT, CDR2 FQNNGV. The V end was cut by 3 bases, the J end by 4 bases, with 12 bases between. CDR3 length: 14 residues. Points on this clone: Its antigen is not identified.

The study drew all its donors from Caucasian adults living in Nashville, Tennessee. The clonotype was recovered from a man aged 30 to 39 in good health. The V call is TRBV11-2, the J call TRBJ1-1; tentatively, D is TRBD1 (6 bases). Input material: memory CD8+ T cells sorted from blood. The subset: CD45RO+ cells pooled with CCR7-negative TemRA cells. Written as DNA, the CDR3 is TGTGCCAGCAGCTTCCAAACCAGGGGCACTGAAGCTTTCTTT. Translated: CASSFQTRGTEAFF.